This is a list of T cell receptor beta chains from one sample in a study of CDR3 diversity in severe acne. TCRdb independently ran MiXCR on the PCR reads; one entry per CDR3 protein. This table holds some 84,000 distinct CDR3 sequences, about 50% found once. The specimen sequenced was blood. The receptors were sampled from a male donor in good health, serving as a control. Both conserved end residues are part of each CDR3. D genes are given only for firm matches. Some rows mark clone size as missing; the rest say once, few, many or name a class of expanded clone.

j_call | v_call | d_call | clone_size | cdr3_aa | cdr3_nt
TRBJ2-2 | TRBV11-2 | NA | few | CASSQTDTGELFF | TGTGCCAGCAGTCAGACCGACACCGGGGAGCTGTTTTTT
TRBJ1-2 | TRBV24-1 | NA | NA | CATSESGTFYGYTF | TGTGCCACCAGTGAGTCCGGGACATTCTATGGCTACACCTTC
TRBJ2-7 | TRBV20-1 | TRBD1 | few | CSASRDRVHEQYF | TGCAGTGCTAGCCGGGACAGGGTCCACGAGCAGTACTTC
TRBJ1-2 | TRBV9 | NA | NA | CASSVEAASNYGYTF | TGTGCCAGCAGCGTAGAGGCAGCTTCTAACTATGGCTACACCTTC
TRBJ1-1 | TRBV7-9 | NA | few | CASSSSVDTEAFF | TGTGCCAGCAGCTCATCGGTGGACACTGAAGCTTTCTTT
TRBJ1-1 | TRBV10-2 | NA | many | CASLIDGDTEAFF | TGCGCCAGCTTAATCGACGGAGACACTGAAGCTTTCTTT
TRBJ1-3 | TRBV10-2 | NA | few | CASSEAGNTIYF | TGCGCCAGCAGTGAGGCTGGAAACACCATATATTTT
TRBJ2-3 | TRBV10-1 | NA | medium-sized | CASSDIGQRSTDTQYF | TGCGCCAGCAGTGATATAGGACAGAGGAGCACAGATACGCAGTATTTT
TRBJ1-2 | TRBV29-1 | TRBD1 | few | CSLSGTEIYGYTF | TGCAGCCTTTCCGGGACAGAGATCTATGGCTACACCTTC
TRBJ2-2 | TRBV7-9 | NA | few | CASSLVSVNTGELFF | TGTGCCAGCAGCTTGGTGTCAGTCAACACCGGGGAGCTGTTTTTT
TRBJ2-1 | TRBV24-1 | NA | NA | CATRGGAEAQFF | TGTGCCACCAGGGGAGGCGCGGAAGCGCAGTTCTTC
TRBJ2-5 | TRBV7-8 | NA | many | CASSRPRDFQEETQYF | TGTGCCAGCAGCAGACCGCGGGACTTTCAAGAAGAGACCCAGTACTTC
TRBJ1-4 | TRBV7-9 | NA | medium-sized | CASSLDEKLFF | TGTGCCAGCAGCTTAGATGAAAAACTGTTTTTT
TRBJ2-7 | TRBV2 | NA | once | CASCKGSIF | TGTGCCAGCTGTAAGGGGAGCATCTTC
TRBJ1-2 | TRBV7-8 | NA | NA | CASSFGTDNYGYTF | TGTGCCAGCAGCTTCGGGACGGATAACTATGGCTACACCTTC
TRBJ2-1 | TRBV19 | NA | many | CASSVSLAGSYNEQFF | TGTGCCAGTAGTGTATCACTAGCAGGCTCCTACAATGAGCAGTTCTTC
TRBJ1-3 | TRBV29-1 | NA | NA | CSVEGGSGNTIYF | TGCAGCGTTGAAGGAGGCTCTGGAAACACCATATATTTT
TRBJ2-3 | TRBV20-1 | NA | NA | CSASGRTEGTDTQYF | TGCAGTGCTAGCGGTCGTACGGAGGGCACAGATACGCAGTATTTT
TRBJ2-7 | TRBV4-2 | NA | NA | CASSSDGTRSSYEQYF | TGTGCCAGCAGCTCTGACGGGACGAGGTCATCCTACGAGCAGTACTTC
TRBJ2-1 | TRBV20-1 | TRBD2 | few | CSARLAGAYEQFF | TGCAGTGCTAGACTAGCGGGAGCCTATGAGCAGTTCTTC
TRBJ1-1 | TRBV7-8 | NA | NA | CASSYRGTLEAFF | TGTGCCAGCAGTTACCGGGGGACACTTGAAGCTTTCTTT
TRBJ2-1 | TRBV6-5 | TRBD2 | NA | CASSYSTSGTNNEQFF | TGTGCCAGCAGTTACTCGACCAGCGGGACCAACAATGAGCAGTTCTTC
TRBJ2-2 | TRBV9 | TRBD2 | NA | CASSLSGLAGGVAGELFF | TGTGCCAGCAGCTTGTCCGGACTAGCGGGAGGGGTTGCCGGGGAGCTGTTTTTT
TRBJ2-7 | TRBV7-9 | NA | NA | CASSLGDVFPYEQYF | TGTGCCAGCAGCTTGGGGGACGTCTTTCCCTACGAGCAGTACTTC
TRBJ1-5 | TRBV10-3 | NA | many | CAISPDNQPQHF | TGTGCCATCAGTCCCGACAATCAGCCCCAGCATTTT
TRBJ2-6 | TRBV2 | NA | many | CASEVSGANVLTF | TGTGCCAGTGAAGTCTCTGGGGCCAACGTCCTGACTTTC
TRBJ2-5 | TRBV20-1 | NA | medium-sized | CSGLATQETQYF | TGCAGTGGTTTAGCTACCCAAGAGACCCAGTACTTC